This T cell receptor (beta chain) was identified during a study of T-cell memory formation after mild COVID-19. The study's findings and limits: The study detected some responding clones in pre-infection memory, suggesting cross-reactive memory joined.

TCRdb reanalysed the 5' RACE reads using MiXCR and keeps one entry per CDR3 protein. The sample has approximately 490,000 distinct CDR3 sequences; about a fifth are singletons. In its sample, this clonotype was seen a few times. No antigen is known for it. Sequenced material: PBMCs or a T cell subset sorted from them (not recorded which). This clonotype was obtained from an adult woman who had mild COVID-19 (a few samples of this study predate the infection). Cell type and time point are not known.

DNA for the CDR3: TGTGCCAGCAGCCGTGGGGGACAGACCAACACCGGGGAGCTGTTTTTT. Protein sequence: CASSRGGQTNTGELFF. The chain couples TRBV4-2 to TRBJ2-2, with TRBD1 identical over 7 bases. V trimming: 4 bases; J trimming: 2 bases; junction bases outside the gene matches: 7. The CDR3 is made up of 16 amino acids. Per germline, CDR1 LGHNA and CDR2 YNFKEQ.